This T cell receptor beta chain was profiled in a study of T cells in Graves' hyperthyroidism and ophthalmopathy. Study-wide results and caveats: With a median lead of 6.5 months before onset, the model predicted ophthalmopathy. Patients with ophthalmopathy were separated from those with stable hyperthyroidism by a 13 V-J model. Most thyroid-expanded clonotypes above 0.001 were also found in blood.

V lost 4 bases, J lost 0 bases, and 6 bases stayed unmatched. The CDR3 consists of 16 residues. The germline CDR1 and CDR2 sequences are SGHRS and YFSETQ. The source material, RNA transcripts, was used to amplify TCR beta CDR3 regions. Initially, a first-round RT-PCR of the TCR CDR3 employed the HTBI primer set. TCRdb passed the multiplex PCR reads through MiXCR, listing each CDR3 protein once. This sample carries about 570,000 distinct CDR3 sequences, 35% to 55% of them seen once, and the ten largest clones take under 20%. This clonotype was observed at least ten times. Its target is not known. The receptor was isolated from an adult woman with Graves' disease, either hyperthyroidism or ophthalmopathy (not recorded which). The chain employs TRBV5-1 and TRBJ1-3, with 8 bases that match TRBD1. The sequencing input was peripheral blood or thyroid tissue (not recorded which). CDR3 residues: CASSLRTGTSGNTIYF. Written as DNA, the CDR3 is TGCGCCAGCAGCCTGCGGACAGGGACCTCTGGAAACACCATATATTTT. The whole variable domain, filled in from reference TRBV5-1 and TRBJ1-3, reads KAGVTQTPRYLIKTRGQQVTLSCSPISGHRSVSWYQQTPGQGLQFLFEYFSETQRNKGNFPGRFSGRQFSNSRSEMNVSTLELGDSALYLCASSLRTGTSGNTIYFGEGSWLTVV.